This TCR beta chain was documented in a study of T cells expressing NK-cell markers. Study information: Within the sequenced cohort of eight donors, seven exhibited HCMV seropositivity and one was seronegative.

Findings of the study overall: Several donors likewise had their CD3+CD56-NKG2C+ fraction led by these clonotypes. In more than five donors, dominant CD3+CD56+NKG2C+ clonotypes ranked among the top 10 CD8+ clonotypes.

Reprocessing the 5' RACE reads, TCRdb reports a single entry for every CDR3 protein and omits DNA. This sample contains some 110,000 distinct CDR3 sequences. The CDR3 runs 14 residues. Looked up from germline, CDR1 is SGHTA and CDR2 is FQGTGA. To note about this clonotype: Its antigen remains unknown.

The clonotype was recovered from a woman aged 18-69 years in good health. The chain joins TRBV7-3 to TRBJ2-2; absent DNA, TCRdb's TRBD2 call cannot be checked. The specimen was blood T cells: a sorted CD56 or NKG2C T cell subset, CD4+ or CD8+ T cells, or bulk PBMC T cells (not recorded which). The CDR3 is CASSFGTSTGELFF.